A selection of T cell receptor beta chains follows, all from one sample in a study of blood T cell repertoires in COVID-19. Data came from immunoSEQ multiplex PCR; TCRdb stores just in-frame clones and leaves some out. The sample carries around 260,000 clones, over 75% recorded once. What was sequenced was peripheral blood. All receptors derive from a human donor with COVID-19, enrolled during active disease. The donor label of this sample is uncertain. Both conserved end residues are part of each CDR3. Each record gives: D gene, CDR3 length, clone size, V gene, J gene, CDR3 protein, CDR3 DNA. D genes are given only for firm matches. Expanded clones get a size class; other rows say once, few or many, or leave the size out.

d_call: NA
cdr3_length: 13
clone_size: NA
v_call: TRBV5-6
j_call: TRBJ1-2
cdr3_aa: CASSLAGGGGYTF
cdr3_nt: TGTGCCAGCAGCTTGGCTGGGGGCGGCGGCTACACCTTC

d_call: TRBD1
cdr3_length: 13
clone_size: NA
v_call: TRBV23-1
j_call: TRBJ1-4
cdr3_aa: CASRDRANEKLFF
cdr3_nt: TGCGCCAGCAGGGACAGGGCTAATGAAAAACTGTTTTTT

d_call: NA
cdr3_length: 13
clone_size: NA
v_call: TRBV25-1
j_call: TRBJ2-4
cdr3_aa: CASWGGPWDIQYF
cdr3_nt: TGTGCCAGCTGGGGGGGGCCATGGGACATTCAGTACTTC

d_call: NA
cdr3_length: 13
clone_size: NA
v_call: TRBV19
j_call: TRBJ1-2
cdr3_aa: CASSISGEYGYTF
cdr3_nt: TGTGCCAGTAGTATATCAGGGGAGTATGGCTACACCTTC

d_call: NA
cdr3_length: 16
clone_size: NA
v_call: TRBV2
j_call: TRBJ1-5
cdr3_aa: CASSEVRQASNQPQHF
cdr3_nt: TGTGCCAGCAGTGAAGTGCGTCAGGCTAGCAATCAGCCCCAGCATTTT

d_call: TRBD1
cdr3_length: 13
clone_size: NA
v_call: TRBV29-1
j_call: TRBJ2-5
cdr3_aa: CSGGQADGETQYF
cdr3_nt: TGCAGCGGAGGACAGGCGGATGGGGAGACCCAGTACTTC

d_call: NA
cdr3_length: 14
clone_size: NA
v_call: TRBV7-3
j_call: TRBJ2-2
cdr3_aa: CASSLATGAGELFF
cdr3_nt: TGTGCCAGCAGCTTAGCAACCGGAGCCGGGGAGCTGTTTTTT

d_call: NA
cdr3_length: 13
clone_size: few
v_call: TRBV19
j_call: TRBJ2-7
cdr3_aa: CASSTGAPLEQYF
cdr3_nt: TGTGCCAGTAGTACAGGGGCGCCCCTCGAGCAGTACTTC

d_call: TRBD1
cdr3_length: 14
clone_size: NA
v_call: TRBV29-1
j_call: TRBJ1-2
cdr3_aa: CSVAPGQGAGGYTF
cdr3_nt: TGCAGCGTTGCCCCGGGACAGGGGGCAGGTGGCTACACCTTC

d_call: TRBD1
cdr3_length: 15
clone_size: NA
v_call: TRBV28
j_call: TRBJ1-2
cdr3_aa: CASRLQGASDYGYTF
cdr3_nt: TGTGCCAGCAGATTACAGGGGGCCAGCGACTATGGCTACACCTTC

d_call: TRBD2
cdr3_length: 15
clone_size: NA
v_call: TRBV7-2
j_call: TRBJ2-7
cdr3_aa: CASSLASGRLYEQYF
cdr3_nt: TGTGCCAGCAGCTTAGCTAGCGGGAGACTCTACGAGCAGTACTTC

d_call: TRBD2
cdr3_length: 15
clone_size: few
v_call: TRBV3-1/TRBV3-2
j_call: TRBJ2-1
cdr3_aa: CASSHSGRAENEQFF
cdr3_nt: TGTGCCAGCAGCCACAGCGGGAGGGCCGAGAATGAGCAGTTCTTC

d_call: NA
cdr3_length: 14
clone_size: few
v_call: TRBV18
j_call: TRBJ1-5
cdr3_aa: CASSSGQGNQPQHF
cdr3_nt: TGTGCCAGCTCATCGGGACAAGGCAATCAGCCCCAGCATTTT